This T cell receptor (beta chain) is from a study of T cell changes during pregnancy in multiple sclerosis. The germline V gene encodes CDR1 MGHRA and CDR2 YSYEKL. The CDR3 covers 15 residues. V was clipped by 0 bases and J by 6 bases; unmatched bases: 3. The protocol was immunoSEQ multiplex PCR, while the TCRdb copy is restricted to in-frame clones and leaves out a portion. Of about 72,000 clones listed, around 91% were seen once; the top ten hold 0.55% to 0.85%. The chain joins TRBV4-1 to TRBJ2-1; 9 nucleotides line up with TRBD2. The receptor comes from a female donor in good health, enrolled as a control in a pregnancy study. The input for sequencing was peripheral blood, taken in the third trimester of pregnancy. Here the CDR3 reads CASSQDTSGRNEQFF. CDR3 nucleotides: TGCGCCAGCAGCCAAGATACTAGCGGGCGCAATGAGCAGTTCTTC.